Following are 11 T cell receptor beta chains from one sample sequenced in a study of T cell responses to AZD1222 COVID-19 vaccine. Clones were read by immunoSEQ multiplex PCR, and TCRdb kept only the in-frame ones, dropping some. The sample contains about 160,000 clones, around 90% of which appear only once. The specimen was peripheral blood, collected on day 0 of MenACWY control vaccination. The receptors come from an adult in good health.

This chain connects TRBV19 to TRBJ2-1; TRBD2 agrees at 10 bases. This CDR3 comprises 15 residues. Trimming removed 0 bases from V and 4 bases from J; junction bases left unmatched: 0. Looked up from germline, CDR1 is LNHDA and CDR2 is SQIVND (reference sequence). The CDR3 DNA follows: TGTGCCAGTAGTATAGAACTAGCGGGATACAATGAGCAGTTCTTC. Residues: CASSIELAGYNEQFF.

This clone has a single count. V and J are TRBV19 and TRBJ2-5; 8 bases align to TRBD1. This CDR3 has 15 residues. Trimming cost V 3 bases and J 5 bases; bases outside gene matches: 8. From germline, CDR1 is LNHDA and CDR2 SQIVND (reference sequence). CDR3 DNA: TGTGCCAGTAGTATGCAGGGGGCAAGGGCGGAGACCCAGTACTTC. Residues: CASSMQGARAETQYF. Filled out from reference TRBV19 and TRBJ2-5, the complete variable domain reads DGGITQSPKYLFRKEGQNVTLSCEQNLNHDAMYWYRQDPGQGLRLIYYSQIVNDFQKGDIAEGYSVSREKKESFPLTVTSAQKNPTAFYLCASSMQGARAETQYFGPGTRLLVL.

The chain employs TRBV10-3 and TRBJ1-4; weak D call: TRBD1 (6 bases). The CDR3 extends over 12 amino acids. Looked up from germline, CDR1 is ENHRY and CDR2 is SYGVKD. V lost 5 bases to trimming and J lost 8 bases, with 9 bases between them. CDR3: CAISQGKEKLFF. In DNA form, the CDR3 reads TGTGCCATCAGTCAGGGGAAAGAAAAACTGTTTTTT.

This clone was counted a single time. The genes are TRBV28 and TRBJ2-1, with 9 bases aligning to TRBD1. Germline V CDR1 and CDR2: MDHEN, SYDVKM. This CDR3 is built from 14 residues. Trimming removed 7 bases from V and 9 bases from J; junction bases left unmatched: 10. CDR3 in amino acids: CASTYTGGSGEQFF. CDR3 nucleotides: TGTGCCAGCACGTATACAGGGGGCTCGGGTGAGCAGTTCTTC.

The chain joins TRBV6-1 to TRBJ1-5, with D maybe TRBD1 (5 bases). The V gene's germline CDR1 is MNHNS and CDR2 SASEGT. There are 13 residues in the CDR3. Deletions cut 2 bases from V and 4 bases from J, with 6 bases between. The CDR3 region is CASSESGNQPQHF. DNA of the CDR3: TGTGCCAGCAGTGAATCAGGGAATCAGCCCCAGCATTTT.

V usage is TRBV11-3 and J usage is TRBJ1-1; 8 bases are a match to TRBD1. Germline lookup yields CDR1 SGHNT and CDR2 YENEEA. Trimming cost V 5 bases and J 0 bases; bases outside gene matches: 5. The CDR3 sequence is 15 residues long. The CDR3 DNA reads as TGTGCCAGCAGCCTCTCACAGGGGGTGAACACTGAAGCTTTCTTT. This codes for CASSLSQGVNTEAFF.

With respect to this clone: This sample includes further DNA sequences coding for the same CDR3. The chain combines TRBV9 with TRBJ1-1; the D is unclear. CDR1 and CDR2 (germline): SGDLS, YYNGEE. The length of the CDR3 is 13 residues. V was shortened by 4 bases and J by 1 base, with 8 bases between the two germline ends. The CDR3 bases are TGTGCCAGCAGCTCGTTGGGGAACACTGAAGCTTTCTTT. This codes for CASSSLGNTEAFF.

The rearrangement joins TRBV9 to TRBJ1-1; TRBD1 matches at 10 bases. Germline values: CDR1 SGDLS, CDR2 YYNGEE. V shed 4 bases, J shed 10 bases, and the junction held 4 bases outside the gene matches. CDR3 length: 12 amino acids. CDR3 sequence reads: CASSSDRGRAFF. The CDR3 DNA sequence: TGTGCCAGCAGCTCTGACAGGGGGCGAGCTTTCTTT.

This clone was seen only once. The chain has TRBV9 and TRBJ2-7; no clear D gene. Germline V gene sequence: CDR1 SGDLS, CDR2 YYNGEE. Trimming removed 0 bases from V and 1 base from J, with 8 bases in between. This CDR3 spans 14 amino acids. CDR3 bases: TGTGCCAGCAGCGTAGGGACCGTTTCCTACGAGCAGTACTTC. It encodes CASSVGTVSYEQYF.

The genes are TRBV11-1 and TRBJ2-7; possibly TRBD1 or TRBD2 for D (5 bases each). The ends were cut back, 6 bases at V and 7 bases at J, with 19 bases in the middle. CDR3 size: 14 residues. CDR1 SGHAT and CDR2 FQDESV come from the germline V gene (reference sequence). The chain's CDR3 is CASRQYRGPGEQYF. The CDR3 DNA sequence: TGTGCCAGCAGACAATATAGGGGACCGGGAGAGCAGTACTTC. Together with reference TRBV11-1 and TRBJ2-7, the CDR3 gives the full variable domain: EAEVAQSPRYKITEKSQAVAFWCDPISGHATLYWYRQILGQGPELLVQFQDESVVDDSQLPKDRFSAERLKGVDSTLKIQPAELGDSAMYLCASRQYRGPGEQYFGPGTRLTVT.

The chain couples TRBV5-1 to TRBJ1-4; D might be TRBD1 (6 bases). Germline V CDR1 and CDR2: SGHRS, YFSETQ. The CDR3 spans 16 residues. Deletions cut 6 bases from V and 0 bases from J, with 15 bases between. The CDR3 region has the DNA TGCGCCAGCACCCGGGGGGGCAGCACAACTAATGAAAAACTGTTTTTT. Translating it yields CASTRGGSTTNEKLFF.